This T cell receptor (beta chain) was observed in a study of blood T cell repertoires in COVID-19 (TCRdb year 2020). At the level of the whole study: The collaborator samples originated in the United States, Italy and Spain and spanned the acute and convalescent phases of COVID-19. The prospective study material was composed of cDNA or gDNA derived from T cells, B-cell-depleted T cells, or PBMCs. Deeply sampled blood TCRbeta repertoires from subjects exposed to, actively infected with, or recovered from COVID-19 were included in the dataset. The repertoires were made available in a free public database intended to serve as a resource for research on the immune response to SARS-CoV-2. The samples were drawn from the first 160 participants of the ongoing ImmuneRACE study and from 950 to 1,500 subjects provided by 6 global collaborators. A de-identified subject ID, COVID-19 status, age in years and sex were almost always included in the sample metadata. HLA class I and class II types, where available, came from metadata supplied by the sample provider rather than from assay-based typing. Broad study findings and their caveats: The amount of clinical and demographic metadata varied by source and participant and was provided uncurated.

Concerning this clone itself: Its antigen is still unknown. The record has no base qualities; no much larger clone is one base away.

From the germline V gene, CDR1 is SGHRS and CDR2 is YFSETQ. A distance of 10 bases separates the germline ends of V and J, which lose 0 bases and 0 bases respectively. The CDR3 has 15 amino acids, counting the end cysteine and phenylalanine. Here the CDR3 DNA is all that survives: 45 bases in frame from base 1. Whole blood was collected in K2EDTA tubes by collaborating institutions according to the institutions' own protocols. Collaborator samples were shipped for TCRbeta analysis as frozen whole blood, isolated PBMCs, or DNA extracted from either sample type. TCRbeta CDR3 regions were amplified from genomic DNA by means of the immunoSEQ Assay, a bias-controlled multiplex PCR. As for the authors' bioinformatics: Nucleated cell counts per sample were estimated from amplification of reference gene primers within the assay. To quantify the absolute abundance of each unique TCRbeta CDR3 rearrangement, sequence reads were collapsed and filtered. Productive Simpson clonality was computed per sample as the square root of Simpson's diversity index over productive rearrangements. TCRdb took this table from immuneACCESS and kept in-frame rearrangements with V and J called. Such tables lack part of the clones; where checked against another copy, unresolved V genes explain under half of the gap, and the rest is unexplained. The V and J calls and clone size are taken from that table; D and trimming were inferred from the DNA. This sample gives roughly 120,000 clones in total; 65% to 90% of them show up just once. The top ten clones comprise roughly 8.2% of the sample.

The rearrangement joined TRBV5-1 to TRBJ2-7, with an unclear D gene assignment. The clonotype originates from a woman of 80 years or more with active or convalescent COVID-19. The specimen was peripheral blood. The DNA reads as follows: TGCGCCAGCAGCTTGGATGGCAGGAACTCCTACGAGCAGTACTTC. It translates as CASSLDGRNSYEQYF.